Each of the 18 T cell receptor beta chains below was sequenced from the same sample in a study of T cells in Graves' hyperthyroidism and ophthalmopathy. TCR beta CDR3 region amplification was performed from RNA transcripts. A first-round RT-PCR of the TCR CDR3 used the HTBI primer set. TCRdb recomputed calls from the multiplex PCR reads with MiXCR, one row per CDR3 protein. Altogether a few hundred thousand distinct CDR3 sequences are present, around 15% being singletons, with the ten largest covering around 3.5%. Material for sequencing was blood. Receptor source: a woman in her thirties or forties with Graves' ophthalmopathy.

This clonotype came up many times. J is TRBJ1-5 and V is TRBV28; D remains ambiguous. There are 13 residues in the CDR3. CDR1 and CDR2 (germline): MDHEN, SYDVKM. Between the trimmed V and J ends, which lost 7 bases and 0 bases, there was a span of 7 bases. CDR3 sequence reads: CASTRDSNQPQHF. CDR3 bases: TGTGCCAGCACCCGAGATAGCAATCAGCCCCAGCATTTT. Together with reference TRBV28 and TRBJ1-5, the CDR3 gives the full variable domain: DVKVTQSSRYLVKRTGEKVFLECVQDMDHENMFWYRQDPGLGLRLIYFSYDVKMKEKGDIPEGYSVSREKKERFSLILESASTNQTSMYLCASTRDSNQPQHFGDGTRLSIL.

The chain has TRBV7-9 and TRBJ1-2; TRBD1 aligns across 10 bases. The CDR3 is 16 residues long. V lost 4 bases, J lost 3 bases, and 8 bases stayed unmatched. Germline CDR1 reads SEHNR; CDR2 reads FQNEAQ (reference sequence). The CDR3: CASSSPPTGGYYGYTF. CDR3 bases: TGTGCCAGCAGCTCGCCCCCGACAGGGGGCTACTATGGCTACACCTTC.

The V gene is TRBV7-2, the J gene TRBJ1-5; D remains ambiguous. Trimming removed 3 bases from V and 5 bases from J, with 8 bases in between. In germline, CDR1 is SGHTA, CDR2 FQGNSA. This CDR3 spans 13 amino acids. The chain's CDR3 is CASSLWSDQPQHF. The CDR3 bases are TGTGCCAGCAGCTTGTGGAGCGATCAGCCCCAGCATTTT.

V usage is TRBV18 and J usage is TRBJ1-2, with D unresolved. Per the germline V gene, CDR1 is KGHSH and CDR2 is LQKENI. V gave up 3 bases and J gave up 3 bases, with 14 bases separating them. This CDR3 has 15 amino acids. CDR3 in amino acids: CASSPGIGGDYGYTF. The CDR3 DNA reads as TGTGCCAGCTCACCCGGTATCGGAGGAGACTATGGCTACACCTTC.

This clonotype was seen a few times. At one end the junction does not follow the germline gene, possibly because of a read error. The chain couples TRBV30 to TRBJ1-5, with 7 bases identical to TRBD1. In germline, CDR1 is GTSNPN, CDR2 SVGIG (reference sequence). CDR3 length equals 13 residues. The CDR3 DNA reads TGTGCCTCGTCCGGGACAGTGAATCAGCCCAAGCATTTT. Its protein product is CASSGTVNQPKHF.

The V call is TRBV12-3 or TRBV12-4, the J call TRBJ2-1; D is uncertain. The CDR3 totals 13 residues. Trimming took 3 bases from V and 6 from J, leaving 9 bases between them. CDR3 residues: CASSFGVSNEQFF. The CDR3 DNA is TGTGCCAGCAGTTTCGGAGTGTCCAATGAGCAGTTCTTC.

Ten or more counts support this clonotype. The CDR3 spells CAWRGAANTEAFF. The CDR3 nucleotides are TGTGCCTGGAGAGGGGCAGCTAACACTGAAGCTTTCTTT. The chain is built from TRBV30 and TRBJ1-1, with D perhaps TRBD1 (5 bases). V lost 3 bases to trimming and J lost 2 bases, with 10 bases between them. The CDR3 consists of 13 residues. Per the germline V gene, CDR1 is GTSNPN and CDR2 is SVGIG (reference sequence).

This clonotype was found many times. This sequence joins TRBV5-1 and TRBJ2-1, with 9 bases aligning to TRBD1. J lost 3 bases, V lost 4 bases, and 5 bases had no gene match. The CDR3 has 15 amino acids. The germline CDR1 and CDR2 sequences are SGHRS and YFSETQ. The CDR3 sequence is CASSKGQGIYNEQFF. The CDR3 DNA sequence: TGCGCCAGCAGCAAGGGACAGGGAATCTACAATGAGCAGTTCTTC.

The genes are TRBV7-6 and TRBJ2-3; no reliable D call. Trimming left V 1 base short and J 4 bases short, with 18 bases between. Germline values: CDR1 SGHVS, CDR2 FNYEAQ. The CDR3 is 17 amino acids. CDR3 DNA: TGTGCCAGCAGCTTAGAATTAGGGCAAGGGATGCCAGATACGCAGTATTTT. Translated: CASSLELGQGMPDTQYF.

This clonotype appeared many times. This rearrangement joins TRBV11-2 to TRBJ2-5; no firm D call. CDR3 length: 13 amino acids. Looked up from germline, CDR1 is SGHAT and CDR2 is FQNNGV. V shed 1 base and J shed 5 bases, with 8 bases lying between them. The CDR3 protein is CASSLGGMETQYF. In DNA form, the CDR3 reads TGTGCCAGCAGCTTAGGGGGAATGGAGACCCAGTACTTC. The full variable domain, in which reference TRBV11-2 and TRBJ2-5 provide the parts outside the CDR3, is EAGVAQSPRYKIIEKRQSVAFWCNPISGHATLYWYQQILGQGPKLLIQFQNNGVVDDSQLPKDRFSAERLKGVDSTLKIQPAKLEDSAVYLCASSLGGMETQYFGPGTRLLVL.

The sample holds a few counts of this clonotype. The J gene is TRBJ1-6, the V gene TRBV7-2; TRBD1 matches 7 bases. The germline CDR1 and CDR2 sequences are SGHTA and FQGNSA. J lost 4 bases, V lost 5 bases, and 5 bases had no gene match. The CDR3 is 15 amino acids. The CDR3 reads CASSVGQTYNSPLHF. DNA of the CDR3: TGTGCCAGCAGCGTGGGACAGACTTATAATTCACCCCTCCACTTT. Variable domain in full (rest from reference TRBV7-2 and TRBJ1-6): GAGVSQSPSNKVTEKGKDVELRCDPISGHTALYWYRQSLGQGLEFLIYFQGNSAPDKSGLPSDRFSAERTGGSVSTLTIQRTQQEDSAVYLCASSVGQTYNSPLHFGNGTRLTVT.

This clonotype was found many times. J is TRBJ2-7 and V is TRBV2; 9 bases map to TRBD2. The CDR3 spans 16 residues. The trim removed 0 bases at V and 2 bases at J, leaving 5 bases unmatched. Germline V gene sequence: CDR1 SNHLY, CDR2 FYNNEI. CDR3 loop: CASSEARLAGPYEQYF. CDR3 sequence (DNA): TGTGCCAGCAGTGAAGCGCGTCTAGCGGGGCCCTACGAGCAGTACTTC. Filled out from reference TRBV2 and TRBJ2-7, the complete variable domain reads EPEVTQTPSHQVTQMGQEVILRCVPISNHLYFYWYRQILGQKVEFLVSFYNNEISEKSEIFDDQFSVERPDGSNFTLKIRSTKLEDSAMYFCASSEARLAGPYEQYFGPGTRLTVT.

V is TRBV6-1 and J is TRBJ1-6; D perhaps matches TRBD1 (6 bases). This CDR3 contains 15 residues. Germline lookup yields CDR1 MNHNS and CDR2 SASEGT. The V end lost 7 bases, the J end lost 10 bases, and 20 bases lay between the germline ends. The CDR3 region is CASTPRLGGGSPLHF. In DNA, the CDR3 is TGTGCCAGCACCCCTCGGCTAGGGGGAGGGTCACCCCTCCACTTT.

This clonotype showed up just a few times. V is TRBV18 and J is TRBJ2-2; the D gene is possibly TRBD2 (5 bases). This CDR3 is 17 amino acids long. Germline CDR1 KGHSH, CDR2 LQKENI. V was trimmed by 2 bases and J by 0 bases, leaving 13 bases between them. As DNA, the CDR3 is TGTGCCAGCTCACCAGGGAGAAGCGGCCCGAACACCGGGGAGCTGTTTTTT. This gives the protein CASSPGRSGPNTGELFF.

This clonotype has just a few counts. V gene TRBV6-2 or TRBV6-3 combines with J gene TRBJ1-6; D not resolved. The CDR3 spans 15 residues. V was clipped by 6 bases and J by 3 bases, with 12 bases between them. Germline V lookup: CDR1 MNHEY, CDR2 SVGEGT. The CDR3 protein is CASSGRINYNSPLHF. As DNA, the CDR3 is TGTGCCAGCAGCGGCCGAATCAACTATAATTCACCCCTCCACTTT.

The chain has TRBV3-1 and TRBJ2-2; 8 bases agree with TRBD2. The V segment lost 6 bases and the J segment 4 bases; nucleotides outside the gene matches: 10. Germline V gene data show CDR1 as LGHDT and CDR2 as YNNKEL (reference sequence). There are 16 residues in the CDR3. CDR3 loop: CASSDTAGAGTGELFF. Written as DNA, the CDR3 is TGTGCCAGCAGTGATACAGCGGGAGCCGGCACCGGGGAGCTGTTTTTT.

This clonotype was seen a few times. The V call is TRBV24-1, the J call TRBJ2-5; TRBD2 aligns across 8 bases. The CDR3 is 13 amino acids. Losses at the gene ends were 6 bases for V and 3 bases for J; bases not matched to a gene: 2. Germline assignment: CDR1 KGHDR and CDR2 SFDVKD. CDR3 sequence (DNA): TGTGCCACCAGTCGGGAGGGGGAAGAGACCCAGTACTTC. Translation gives CATSREGEETQYF.

This clonotype was detected ten times or more. This chain links TRBV2 with TRBJ1-2, with TRBD1 matching 9 bases. The CDR3 sequence is 13 residues long. The trim removed 9 bases at V and 7 bases at J, leaving 9 bases unmatched. The germline gives CDR1 SNHLY, CDR2 FYNNEI. The CDR3, as DNA: TGTGCCAGTGATGGGACAGGGTCCTCTGGCTACACCTTC. Translated, it gives CASDGTGSSGYTF.